This TCR beta chain was retrieved from a study of shared clonotypes between healthy human individuals. Assay: immunoSEQ multiplex PCR; the TCRdb copy retains only in-frame clones and omits some. The sample shows roughly 2.2 million clones, about 90% of them seen only once. V lost 10 bases and J lost 5, with 22 bases in between. Germline V gene lookup returns CDR1 SGDLS and CDR2 YYNGEE. The CDR3 runs 15 residues. This sequence joins TRBV9 and TRBJ2-1, with D unresolved. The sequence was obtained from a man aged 18 to 29 in good health. Some clones in this sample may be carry-over from other donors' samples. The sequenced sample was naive CD4+ T cells from PBMCs. Subset reported: CD45RA+ positively selected. The DNA of the CDR3 is TGTGCCTCGAACGACCGATTAGGTTATAACAATGAGCAGTTCTTC. Amino acids: CASNDRLGYNNEQFF.